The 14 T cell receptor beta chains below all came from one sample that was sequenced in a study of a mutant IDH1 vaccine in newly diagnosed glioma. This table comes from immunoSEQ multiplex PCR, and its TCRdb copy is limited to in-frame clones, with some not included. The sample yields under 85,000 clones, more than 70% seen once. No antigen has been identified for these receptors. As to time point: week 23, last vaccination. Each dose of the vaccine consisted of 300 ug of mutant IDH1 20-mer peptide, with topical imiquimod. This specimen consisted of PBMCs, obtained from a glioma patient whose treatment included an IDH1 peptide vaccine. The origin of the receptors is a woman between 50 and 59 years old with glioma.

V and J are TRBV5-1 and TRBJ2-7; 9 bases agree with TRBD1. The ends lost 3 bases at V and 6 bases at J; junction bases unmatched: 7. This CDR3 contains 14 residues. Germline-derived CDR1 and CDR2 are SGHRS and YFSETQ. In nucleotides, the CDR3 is TGCGCCAGCAGCTGGGGACAGGGTCCTTCCGAGCAGTACTTC. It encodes CASSWGQGPSEQYF.

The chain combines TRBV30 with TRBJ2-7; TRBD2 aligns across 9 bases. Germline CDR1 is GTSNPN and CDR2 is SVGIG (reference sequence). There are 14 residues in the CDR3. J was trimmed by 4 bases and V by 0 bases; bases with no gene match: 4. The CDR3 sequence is CAWSVLAGEYEQYF. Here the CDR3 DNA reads TGTGCCTGGAGTGTATTAGCGGGAGAATACGAGCAGTACTTC.

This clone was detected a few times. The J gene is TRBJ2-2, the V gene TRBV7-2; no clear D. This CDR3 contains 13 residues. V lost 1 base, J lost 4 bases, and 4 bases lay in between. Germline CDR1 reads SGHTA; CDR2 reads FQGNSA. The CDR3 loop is CASSLVPTGELFF. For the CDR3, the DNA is TGTGCCAGCAGCTTAGTGCCCACCGGGGAGCTGTTTTTT. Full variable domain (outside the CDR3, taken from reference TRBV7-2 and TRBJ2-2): GAGVSQSPSNKVTEKGKDVELRCDPISGHTALYWYRQSLGQGLEFLIYFQGNSAPDKSGLPSDRFSAERTGGSVSTLTIQRTQQEDSAVYLCASSLVPTGELFFGEGSRLTVL.

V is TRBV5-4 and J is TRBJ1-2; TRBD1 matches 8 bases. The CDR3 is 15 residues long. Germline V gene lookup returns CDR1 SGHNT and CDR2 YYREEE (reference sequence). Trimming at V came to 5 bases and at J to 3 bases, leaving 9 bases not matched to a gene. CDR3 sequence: CASSKQGQAYYGYTF. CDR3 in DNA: TGTGCCAGCAGTAAGCAGGGACAGGCGTACTATGGCTACACCTTC.

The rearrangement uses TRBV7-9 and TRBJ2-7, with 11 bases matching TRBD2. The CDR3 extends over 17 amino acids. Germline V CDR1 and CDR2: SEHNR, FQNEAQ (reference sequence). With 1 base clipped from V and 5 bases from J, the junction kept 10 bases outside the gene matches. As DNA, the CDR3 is TGTGCCAGCAGCTTAGGGGGGGCTAGCGGGAGGATGAACGAGCAGTACTTC. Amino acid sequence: CASSLGGASGRMNEQYF.

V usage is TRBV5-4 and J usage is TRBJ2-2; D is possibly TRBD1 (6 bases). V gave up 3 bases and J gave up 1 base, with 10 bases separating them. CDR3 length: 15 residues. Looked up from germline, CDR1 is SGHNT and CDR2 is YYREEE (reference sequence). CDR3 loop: CASSSPTGNTGELFF. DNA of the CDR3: TGTGCCAGCAGCTCCCCGACAGGGAACACCGGGGAGCTGTTTTTT.

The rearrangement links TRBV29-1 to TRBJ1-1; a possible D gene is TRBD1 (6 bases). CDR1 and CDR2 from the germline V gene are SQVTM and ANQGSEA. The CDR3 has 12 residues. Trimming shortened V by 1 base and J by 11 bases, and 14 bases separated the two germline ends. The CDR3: CSVEGRGRGAFF. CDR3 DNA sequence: TGCAGCGTTGAAGGTAGAGGAAGGGGGGCTTTCTTT. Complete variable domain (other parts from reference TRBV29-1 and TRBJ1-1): SAVISQKPSRDICQRGTSLTIQCQVDSQVTMMFWYRQQPGQSLTLIATANQGSEATYESGFVIDKFPISRPNLTFSTLTVSNMSPEDSSIYLCSVEGRGRGAFFGQGTRLTVV.

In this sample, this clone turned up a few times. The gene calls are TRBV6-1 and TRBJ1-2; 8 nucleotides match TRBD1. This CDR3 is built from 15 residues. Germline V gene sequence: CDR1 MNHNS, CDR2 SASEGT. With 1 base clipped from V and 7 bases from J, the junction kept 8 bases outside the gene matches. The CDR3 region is CASSEVTGGWFGYTF. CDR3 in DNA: TGTGCCAGCAGTGAAGTAACAGGGGGATGGTTTGGCTACACCTTC.

The CDR3 DNA reads TGTGCCAGCACCCCGAGGGGGGGCAATCAGCCCCAGCATTTT. Its protein is CASTPRGGNQPQHF. The chain links TRBV6-5 to TRBJ1-5; a possible D gene is TRBD1 (6 bases). CDR1 is MNHEY, CDR2 SVGAGI, per germline. The V and J ends lost 7 bases and 2 bases respectively, with 12 bases between them. The length of the CDR3 is 14 residues.

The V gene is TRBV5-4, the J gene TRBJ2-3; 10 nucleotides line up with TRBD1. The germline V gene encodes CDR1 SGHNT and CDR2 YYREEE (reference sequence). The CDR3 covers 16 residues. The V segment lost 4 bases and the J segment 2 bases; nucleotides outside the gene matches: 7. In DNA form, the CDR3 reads TGTGCCAGCAGCAAACCGGGACAGGGGAACACAGATACGCAGTATTTT. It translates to CASSKPGQGNTDTQYF.

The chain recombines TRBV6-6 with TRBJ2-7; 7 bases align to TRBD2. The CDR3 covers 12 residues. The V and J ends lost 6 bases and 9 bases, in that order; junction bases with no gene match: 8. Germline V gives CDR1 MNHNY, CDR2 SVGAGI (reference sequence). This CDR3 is CASSQGGGRQYF. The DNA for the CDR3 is TGTGCCAGCAGCCAGGGCGGCGGGAGGCAGTACTTC.

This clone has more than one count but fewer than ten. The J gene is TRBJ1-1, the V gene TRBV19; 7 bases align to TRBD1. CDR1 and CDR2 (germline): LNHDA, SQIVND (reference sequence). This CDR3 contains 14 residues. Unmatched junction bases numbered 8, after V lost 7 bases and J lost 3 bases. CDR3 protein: CASNGHQGDTEAFF. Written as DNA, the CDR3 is TGTGCCAGTAACGGACACCAGGGGGACACTGAAGCTTTCTTT.

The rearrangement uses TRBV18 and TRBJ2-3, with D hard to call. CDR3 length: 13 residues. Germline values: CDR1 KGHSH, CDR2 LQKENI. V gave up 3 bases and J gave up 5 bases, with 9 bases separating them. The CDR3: CASSPSPQDTQYF. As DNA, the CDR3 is TGTGCCAGCTCACCGAGCCCTCAAGATACGCAGTATTTT.

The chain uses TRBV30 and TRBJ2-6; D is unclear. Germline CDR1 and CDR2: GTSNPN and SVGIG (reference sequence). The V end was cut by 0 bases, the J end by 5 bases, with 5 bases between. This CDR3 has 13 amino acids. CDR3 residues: CAWSVERANVLTF. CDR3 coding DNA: TGTGCCTGGAGTGTAGAAAGGGCCAACGTCCTGACTTTC.